This is a list of T cell receptor beta chains from one sample in a study of shared clonotypes between healthy human individuals. Method: immunoSEQ multiplex PCR; TCRdb's copy keeps in-frame clones and lacks some. This table has approximately 330,000 clones, 73% appearing once. The specimen was memory CD4+ T cells sorted from blood. The receptors here all came from a man aged 25 to 40 in good health. The CDR3 runs from the conserved cysteine through the conserved F or W. The D gene is left open where the match is weak. The listing skips clone size in some rows; elsewhere it reads once, few, many or a size class.

size	V	D	J	CDR3	DNA
.	TRBV7-9	TRBD1	TRBJ1-3	CASSYRGNAGNTIYF	TGTGCCAGCAGCTACAGGGGGAATGCTGGAAACACCATATATTTT
.	TRBV7-2	.	TRBJ2-2	CASSLNSRGNTGELFF	TGTGCCAGCAGCTTAAATTCGCGGGGAAACACCGGGGAGCTGTTTTTT
few	TRBV10-1	.	TRBJ1-2	CASSVVHPGHGYTF	TGCGCCAGCAGTGTAGTCCATCCCGGGCATGGCTACACCTTC
.	TRBV7-8	TRBD1	TRBJ1-4	CASSMRQGIFEKLFF	TGTGCCAGCAGCATGAGACAGGGGATTTTTGAAAAACTGTTTTTT
.	TRBV5-6	TRBD1	TRBJ1-5	CASSLGQGRQPQHF	TGTGCCAGCAGCTTAGGACAGGGAAGGCAGCCCCAGCATTTT
.	TRBV25-1	.	TRBJ2-2	CASSSRQNTGELFF	TGTGCCAGCAGTTCCAGACAGAACACCGGGGAGCTGTTTTTT
.	TRBV5-8	.	TRBJ2-7	CASSLGTTLREQYF	TGTGCCAGCAGCTTGGGGACCACACTACGAGAGCAGTACTTC
.	TRBV6-5	.	TRBJ2-7	CASRPGQMSSYEQYF	TGTGCCAGCAGACCAGGACAGATGAGCTCCTACGAGCAGTACTTC
.	TRBV5-4	.	TRBJ1-2	CASSPTLGGRNPPGYTF	TGTGCCAGCAGCCCTACCCTTGGGGGGCGCAATCCCCCTGGCTACACCTTC
.	TRBV7-8	.	TRBJ2-7	CASSLAGSGEQYF	TGTGCCAGCAGCTTAGCGGGATCGGGCGAGCAGTACTTC
.	TRBV18	TRBD2	TRBJ2-3	CASSPNGGSVPDTQYF	TGTGCCAGCTCACCGAATGGCGGGAGTGTCCCGGATACGCAGTATTTT
.	TRBV28	TRBD1	TRBJ2-4	CASSPLQGAGWYIQYF	TGTGCCAGCAGCCCCCTACAGGGGGCGGGGTGGTACATTCAGTACTTC
.	TRBV28	.	TRBJ1-6	CASIVSRYNSPLHF	TGTGCCAGCATCGTTAGCCGATATAATTCACCCCTCCACTTT
.	TRBV6-5	TRBD2	TRBJ2-2	CASSSGLEFTGELFF	TGTGCCAGCAGTTCGGGACTAGAGTTCACCGGGGAGCTGTTTTTT
.	TRBV7-8	.	TRBJ1-3	CASSFHINSGNTIYF	TGTGCCAGCAGCTTCCACATCAACTCTGGAAACACCATATATTTT
.	TRBV5-4	.	TRBJ2-7	CASSLGGRGGSGYEQYF	TGTGCCAGCAGCTTGGGGGGGCGGGGAGGATCGGGCTACGAGCAGTACTTC
.	TRBV29-1	.	TRBJ2-7	CSVRGQTYEQYF	TGCAGCGTCCGGGGACAAACCTACGAGCAGTACTTC
few	TRBV2	.	TRBJ1-1	CASSEPLNTEAFF	TGTGCCAGCAGTGAACCCCTGAACACTGAAGCTTTCTTT
once	TRBV7-5	.	TRBJ2-7	CASSRDPGAYEQYF	TGTGCCAGCAGCCGGGACCCTGGGGCCTACGAGCAGTACTTC
.	TRBV10-1	TRBD2	TRBJ2-3	CASSGTSGGTDTQYF	TGCGCCAGCAGTGGAACTAGCGGGGGCACAGATACGCAGTATTTT
.	TRBV18	.	TRBJ1-1	CASSPTGRDAEAFF	TGTGCCAGCTCACCTACGGGGAGGGACGCTGAAGCTTTCTTT
.	TRBV5-1	.	TRBJ2-3	CASSLRGTDTQYF	TGCGCCAGCAGCTTGCGCGGTACCGATACGCAGTATTTT
.	TRBV19	TRBD2	TRBJ2-1	CASSISGRAWGEQFF	TGTGCCAGTAGTATTAGCGGGAGGGCGTGGGGGGAGCAGTTCTTC